This T cell receptor beta chain stems from a study of T cells in Graves' hyperthyroidism and ophthalmopathy. Researchers took RNA transcripts and amplified the TCR beta CDR3 regions from them. RT-PCR in the first round (using the HTBI primer set) targeted the TCR CDR3. Each CDR3 protein gets one entry after TCRdb re-called the multiplex PCR reads with MiXCR. Of a few hundred thousand distinct CDR3 sequences listed, about 15% are singletons. The V end was cut by 0 bases, the J end by 7 bases, with 23 bases between. Germline lookup yields CDR1 KGHDR and CDR2 SFDVKD. This CDR3 is built from 19 residues. The genes are TRBV24-1 and TRBJ2-2, with D perhaps TRBD2 (5 bases). Sequenced input: blood. This clonotype was obtained from a woman in her 30s with Graves' hyperthyroidism. The chain's CDR3 is CATSDLNLDGGPSFGELFF. The CDR3 DNA follows: TGTGCCACCAGTGATTTGAATCTTGATGGAGGACCCTCTTTCGGGGAGCTGTTTTTT.